The clone carrying this T cell receptor (beta chain) was detected many times. The data originate from a study of regulatory T cells in long-lasting Graves disease. The CDR3 consists of 14 residues. Trimming removed 3 bases at V and 6 bases at J, with 13 bases between. Specified time point: newly diagnosed GD, antithyroid drugs for less than 3 months. After RNA was extracted from PBMCs, the TCR library was made from it. Arm-PCR with iRepertoire HTBI primers amplified the CDR3 regions for these TCR beta libraries. Using its own MiXCR run on the multiplex PCR reads, TCRdb lists one record per CDR3 protein. The data hold 450,000 to 700,000 distinct CDR3 sequences, with roughly 14% observed a single time. These same data were also listed under a study on T cells in Graves' hyperthyroidism and ophthalmopathy. As that study records: Researchers defined stable Graves' hyperthyroidism as no ophthalmopathy progression within 18 months. TCR CDR3 regions were first amplified by RT-PCR with HTBI primers. Progression to ophthalmopathy was predicted a median of roughly 6.6 months early.

V is TRBV12-3 or TRBV12-4 and J is TRBJ2-3; TRBD2 is a possible D gene (6 bases). The sequence was collected from a man aged 25 to 40 with Graves disease. This specimen consisted of peripheral blood mononuclear cells (PBMCs), obtained at new diagnosis, from a patient treated with antithyroid drugs. The CDR3 reads CASSLGLPPDTQYF. DNA for the CDR3: TGTGCCAGCAGTTTGGGACTTCCCCCCGATACGCAGTATTTT.